Each of the 23 T cell receptor beta chains below was sequenced from the same sample in a study of cytomegalovirus exposure and HLA in healthy donors. The PCR used 60 Vbeta and 13 Jbeta primers. Method: immunoSEQ multiplex PCR; TCRdb's copy keeps in-frame clones and lacks some. Of some 150,000 clones in the sample, 76% are singletons; the top ten hold approximately 1.8%. The specimen sequenced was PBMCs. These receptors came from a female donor in good health and CMV-seropositive.

This chain joins TRBV25-1 and TRBJ1-5, with a weak D call TRBD1 (5 bases). Trimming took 3 bases from V and 1 from J, leaving 13 bases between them. The CDR3 has 16 residues. Germline V lookup: CDR1 MGHDK, CDR2 SYGVNS. The CDR3 reads CASSEGGAGSNQPQHF. CDR3 nucleotide sequence: TGTGCCAGCAGTGAGGGAGGTGCAGGGAGCAATCAGCCCCAGCATTTT. Full variable domain (remainder filled in from reference TRBV25-1 and TRBJ1-5): EADIYQTPRYLVIGTGKKITLECSQTMGHDKMYWYQQDPGMELHLIHYSYGVNSTEKGDLSSESTVSRIRTEHFPLTLESARPSHTSQYLCASSEGGAGSNQPQHFGDGTRLSIL.

The CDR3 DNA reads TGTGCCAGCAGCGCCTCTTTTCAGGGCTCCTACAATGAGCAGTTCTTC. Translation gives CASSASFQGSYNEQFF. This chain links TRBV5-4 with TRBJ2-1; TRBD1 might be the D (5 bases). V lost 4 bases and J lost 0, with 14 bases in between. The CDR3 length is 16 residues. In germline, CDR1 is SGHNT, CDR2 YYREEE (reference sequence).

This clone was observed a few times. The chain joins TRBV19 to TRBJ2-4; 7 nucleotides align to TRBD1. CDR1 is LNHDA, CDR2 SQIVND, per germline (reference sequence). The CDR3 has 17 amino acids. The V gene end was trimmed by 5 bases and the J gene end by 0 bases; junction bases not matched to a gene: 10. The CDR3 coding sequence is TGTGCCAGTAGTCCAGGGGGTACTGGGATAGCCAAAAACATTCAGTACTTC. Translation gives CASSPGGTGIAKNIQYF.

The rearrangement joins TRBV19 to TRBJ2-1, with 11 bases that match TRBD2. The CDR3 consists of 16 residues. Germline CDR1 LNHDA, CDR2 SQIVND (reference sequence). V was pared by 5 bases and J by 2 bases, with 5 bases of the junction left unmatched. In nucleotides, the CDR3 is TGTGCCAGTAGTTTGACTAGCGGGGCTCCCTACAATGAGCAGTTCTTC. It specifies CASSLTSGAPYNEQFF.

The CDR3 reads CASSVAGGSSNEQFF. The CDR3 nucleotides are TGTGCCAGCAGCGTAGCTGGCGGGAGTTCGAATGAGCAGTTCTTC. J is TRBJ2-1 and V is TRBV9; 7 bases align to TRBD2. V trimming: 0 bases; J trimming: 7 bases; junction bases outside the gene matches: 7. CDR3 length equals 15 residues. Germline CDR1 and CDR2: SGDLS and YYNGEE.

The chain recombines TRBV29-1 with TRBJ2-3; the match to TRBD2 covers 7 bases. V lost 0 bases, J lost 12 bases, and 12 bases stayed unmatched. Germline assignment: CDR1 SQVTM and CDR2 ANQGSEA. The CDR3 totals 14 residues. This CDR3 is CSVEDPVGLTVQYF. The CDR3 bases are TGCAGCGTTGAAGATCCGGTGGGACTAACTGTACAGTATTTT.

V is TRBV10-3 and J is TRBJ2-7; D ambiguous. The CDR3 extends over 13 amino acids. The ends were cut back, 2 bases at V and 1 base at J, with 6 bases in the middle. Germline V CDR1 and CDR2: ENHRY, SYGVKD. This chain's CDR3 is CAISEVQSYEQYF. DNA for the CDR3: TGTGCCATCAGTGAGGTCCAATCCTACGAGCAGTACTTC.

The chain couples TRBV11-2 to TRBJ2-1, with TRBD1 as a possible D gene (6 bases). V lost 5 bases and J lost 7, with 12 bases in between. Looked up from germline, CDR1 is SGHAT and CDR2 is FQNNGV. The CDR3 sequence is 13 residues long. The CDR3 sequence is CASSAATGNEQFF. CDR3 DNA: TGTGCCAGCAGCGCCGCAACAGGGAATGAGCAGTTCTTC.

As regards this clone: This specimen includes other DNA sequences encoding the same CDR3. The J gene is TRBJ1-2, the V gene TRBV4-2; 7 bases fit TRBD1. The CDR3 totals 14 residues. The junction had 4 bases not matched to a gene; V was cut back by 1 base and J by 5 bases. The germline CDR1 and CDR2 sequences are LGHNA and YNFKEQ. In nucleotides, the CDR3 is TGTGCCAGCAGCCAAGGGGCAGGGGGATATGGCTACACCTTC. This gives the protein CASSQGAGGYGYTF.

This chain connects TRBV7-8 to TRBJ2-3; possibly TRBD1 for D (5 bases). V was clipped by 2 bases and J by 0 bases, with 12 bases between them. This CDR3 has 16 residues. Per germline, CDR1 SGHVS and CDR2 FQNEAQ. For the CDR3, the DNA is TGTGCCAGCAGCTTAAGGGGTGGGGCTAGCACAGATACGCAGTATTTT. Translated, it gives CASSLRGGASTDTQYF.

CDR3: CASSLEFGRLAGVNEQFF. The DNA of the CDR3 is TGTGCCAGCAGCTTGGAGTTTGGACGCCTAGCGGGAGTAAATGAGCAGTTCTTC. The rearrangement links TRBV5-6 to TRBJ2-1; TRBD2 matches at 10 bases. The CDR3 is 18 residues long. Trimming removed 0 bases from V and 7 bases from J; junction bases left unmatched: 13. Germline CDR1 and CDR2: SGHDT and YYEEEE.

This rearrangement joins TRBV6-1 to TRBJ1-5; 8 nucleotides agree with TRBD1. V shed 7 bases, J shed 2 bases, and the junction held 7 bases outside the gene matches. CDR3 length: 15 residues. Germline V gene sequence: CDR1 MNHNS, CDR2 SASEGT. The CDR3 sequence: CASTGQGSGNQPQHF. The CDR3 DNA reads as TGTGCCAGCACTGGACAGGGTTCGGGCAATCAGCCCCAGCATTTT.

This sequence joins TRBV11-2 and TRBJ2-5; TRBD1 aligns across 9 bases. The germline gives CDR1 SGHAT, CDR2 FQNNGV. V shed 6 bases and J 5 bases; nucleotides not matched to a gene: 10. This CDR3 has 15 amino acids. The CDR3 coding sequence is TGTGCCAGCAGGTACCGGGACAGGGCCCGGGAGACCCAGTACTTC. Its translation is CASRYRDRARETQYF.

The V and J genes are TRBV10-1 and TRBJ2-1; D might be TRBD2 (6 bases). CDR3 length: 13 residues. The V end lost 2 bases, the J end lost 10 bases, and 12 bases lay between the germline ends. In germline, CDR1 is WNHNN, CDR2 SYGVQD (reference sequence). Here the CDR3 reads CASSEVVGGEQFF. The DNA for the CDR3 is TGCGCCAGCAGTGAGGTGGTTGGGGGGGAGCAGTTCTTC.

V gene TRBV5-1 combines with J gene TRBJ2-5, with D tentatively TRBD2 (5 bases). The DNA end is a closer match to TRBJ2-7, so the J assignment may be wrong. Looked up from germline, CDR1 is SGHRS and CDR2 is YFSETQ. The CDR3 contains 15 residues. In DNA form, the CDR3 reads TGCGCCAGCAGCCCTGACCCGACGGGATCCTACGAGCAGTACTTC. Its protein product is CASSPDPTGSYEQYF.

This clone was recorded a few times. The chain links TRBV6-6 to TRBJ1-1; D might be TRBD1 (5 bases). This CDR3 spans 15 amino acids. CDR1 is MNHNY, CDR2 SVGAGI, per germline (reference sequence). V was trimmed by 0 bases and J by 7 bases, leaving 15 bases between them. CDR3 loop: CASSYSMHGGGEAFF. Written as DNA, the CDR3 is TGTGCCAGCAGTTACTCGATGCACGGCGGGGGTGAAGCTTTCTTT.

The CDR3 region is CASSLTREAFF. The CDR3 DNA reads as TGTGCCAGCAGTTTAACTCGCGAAGCTTTCTTT. The gene calls are TRBV28 and TRBJ1-1, with no clear D. V was pared by 2 bases and J by 8 bases, with 6 bases between. The CDR3 spans 11 residues. Germline CDR1 MDHEN, CDR2 SYDVKM. Variable domain in full (rest from reference TRBV28 and TRBJ1-1): DVKVTQSSRYLVKRTGEKVFLECVQDMDHENMFWYRQDPGLGLRLIYFSYDVKMKEKGDIPEGYSVSREKKERFSLILESASTNQTSMYLCASSLTREAFFGQGTRLTVV.

The chain has TRBV11-2 and TRBJ1-1, with TRBD1 identical over 9 bases. Germline values: CDR1 SGHAT, CDR2 FQNNGV. Germline trimming cut 4 bases from V and 7 bases from J; bases unmatched to any gene: 7. This CDR3 has 14 amino acids. CDR3 in DNA: TGTGCCAGCAGCTCCTGGGACAGGGTGAGTGAAGCTTTCTTT. Translating it yields CASSSWDRVSEAFF.

The chain uses TRBV4-1 and TRBJ2-2; 9 bases agree with TRBD1. Germline assignment: CDR1 MGHRA and CDR2 YSYEKL. V lost 0 bases to trimming and J lost 1 base; unmatched junction nucleotides: 12. The CDR3 loop spans 20 amino acids. CDR3: CASSQDQLSGTGLNTGELFF. CDR3 coding DNA: TGCGCCAGCAGCCAAGATCAACTGTCCGGGACAGGGCTGAACACCGGGGAGCTGTTTTTT.

The rearrangement uses TRBV27 and TRBJ2-7; 10 nucleotides line up with TRBD2. The trim removed 5 bases at V and 6 bases at J, leaving 4 bases unmatched. Germline CDR1 and CDR2: MNHEY and SMNVEV (reference sequence). CDR3 size: 13 residues. Here the CDR3 DNA reads TGTGCCAGCAGTACTAGCGGGACTGGCGAGCAGTACTTC. The encoded protein is CASSTSGTGEQYF.

The V and J genes are TRBV6-1 and TRBJ2-1; 11 bases align to TRBD2. V trimming: 5 bases; J trimming: 8 bases; junction bases outside the gene matches: 8. The CDR3 runs to 15 residues. Germline CDR1 reads MNHNS; CDR2 reads SASEGT. CDR3 amino acids: CASSFRTSGSDEQFF. DNA for the CDR3: TGTGCCAGCAGTTTCAGGACTAGCGGGTCGGATGAGCAGTTCTTC.

This clone was seen a few times. This chain uses TRBV5-1 with TRBJ2-2, with TRBD1 as a possible D gene (6 bases). V was shortened by 1 base and J by 6 bases, with 10 bases between the two germline ends. The CDR3 is 14 amino acids. Germline V lookup: CDR1 SGHRS, CDR2 YFSETQ. The CDR3, as DNA: TGCGCCAGCAGCTTGACAGGGTTTTCCGGGGAGCTGTTTTTT. It yields the protein CASSLTGFSGELFF.

This chain uses TRBV7-2 with TRBJ2-7, with D maybe TRBD2 (6 bases). The germline gives CDR1 SGHTA, CDR2 FQGNSA. This CDR3 has 15 amino acids. Trimming took 5 bases from V and 1 from J, leaving 15 bases between them. CDR3 loop: CASSRRGLGSYEQYF. The CDR3 DNA sequence: TGTGCCAGCAGCCGGCGGGGCCTGGGGTCCTACGAGCAGTACTTC.